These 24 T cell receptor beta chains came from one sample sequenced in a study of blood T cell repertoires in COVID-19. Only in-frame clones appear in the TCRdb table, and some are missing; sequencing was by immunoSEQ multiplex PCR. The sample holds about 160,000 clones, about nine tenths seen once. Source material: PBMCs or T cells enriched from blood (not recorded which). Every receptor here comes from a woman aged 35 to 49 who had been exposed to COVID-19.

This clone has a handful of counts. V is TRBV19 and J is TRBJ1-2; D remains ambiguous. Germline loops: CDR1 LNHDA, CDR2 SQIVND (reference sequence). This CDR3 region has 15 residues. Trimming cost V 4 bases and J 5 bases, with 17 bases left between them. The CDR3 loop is CASSRWESAQYGYTF. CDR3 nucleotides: TGTGCCAGTAGTAGATGGGAGTCAGCCCAATATGGCTACACCTTC. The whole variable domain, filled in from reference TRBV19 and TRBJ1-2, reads DGGITQSPKYLFRKEGQNVTLSCEQNLNHDAMYWYRQDPGQGLRLIYYSQIVNDFQKGDIAEGYSVSREKKESFPLTVTSAQKNPTAFYLCASSRWESAQYGYTFGSGTRLTVV.

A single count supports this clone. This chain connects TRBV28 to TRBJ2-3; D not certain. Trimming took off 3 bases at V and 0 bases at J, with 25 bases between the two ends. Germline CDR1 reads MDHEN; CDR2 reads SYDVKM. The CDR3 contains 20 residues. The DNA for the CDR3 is TGTGCCAGCAGTTTCCCTACGGATCTTAAAGCGAGTTGGAGCACAGATACGCAGTATTTT. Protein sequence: CASSFPTDLKASWSTDTQYF.

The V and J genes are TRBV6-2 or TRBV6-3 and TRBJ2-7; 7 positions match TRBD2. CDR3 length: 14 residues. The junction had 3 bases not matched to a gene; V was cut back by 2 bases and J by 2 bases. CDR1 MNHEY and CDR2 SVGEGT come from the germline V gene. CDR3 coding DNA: TGTGCCAGCAGTTACGCCGGGAGGACCTACGAGCAGTACTTC. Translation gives CASSYAGRTYEQYF.

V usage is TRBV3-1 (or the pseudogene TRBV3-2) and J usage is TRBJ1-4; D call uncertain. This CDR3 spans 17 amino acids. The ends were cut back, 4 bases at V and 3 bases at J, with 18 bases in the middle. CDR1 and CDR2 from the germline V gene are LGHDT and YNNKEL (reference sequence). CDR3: CASSRSRIYLANEKLFF. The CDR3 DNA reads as TGTGCCAGCAGCCGTAGTAGAATCTATTTGGCTAATGAAAAACTGTTTTTT.

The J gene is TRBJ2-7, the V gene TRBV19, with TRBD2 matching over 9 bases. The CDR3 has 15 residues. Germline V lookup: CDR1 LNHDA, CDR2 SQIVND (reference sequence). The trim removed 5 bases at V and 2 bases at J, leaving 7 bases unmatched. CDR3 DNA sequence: TGTGCCAGTAGTGTGTTAGCGGGGGACGCCTACGAGCAGTACTTC. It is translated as CASSVLAGDAYEQYF.

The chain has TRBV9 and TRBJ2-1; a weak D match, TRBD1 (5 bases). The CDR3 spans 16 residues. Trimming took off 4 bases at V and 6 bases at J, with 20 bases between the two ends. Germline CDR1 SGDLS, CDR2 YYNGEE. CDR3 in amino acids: CASSPPAQGRANEQFF. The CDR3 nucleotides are TGTGCCAGCAGCCCCCCGGCGCAGGGTCGTGCCAATGAGCAGTTCTTC. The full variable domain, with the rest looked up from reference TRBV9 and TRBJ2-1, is DSGVTQTPKHLITATGQRVTLRCSPRSGDLSVYWYQQSLDQGLQFLIQYYNGEERAKGNILERFSAQQFPDLHSELNLSSLELGDSALYFCASSPPAQGRANEQFFGPGTRLTVL.

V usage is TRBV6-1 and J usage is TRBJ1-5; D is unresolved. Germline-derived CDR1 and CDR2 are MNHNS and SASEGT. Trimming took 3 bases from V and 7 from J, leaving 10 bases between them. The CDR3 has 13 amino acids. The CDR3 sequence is CASSEGDEQPQHF. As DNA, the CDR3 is TGTGCCAGCAGTGAGGGAGATGAACAGCCCCAGCATTTT.

CDR3 loop: CASSVGRQGGSDTQYF. CDR3 DNA sequence: TGTGCCAGCAGTGTGGGCCGACAGGGTGGATCCGATACGCAGTATTTT. The rearrangement links TRBV6-4 to TRBJ2-3, with 7 positions matching TRBD1. From germline, CDR1 is MRHNA and CDR2 SNTAGT. The ends lost 4 bases at V and 6 bases at J; junction bases unmatched: 13. The CDR3 is 16 residues long.

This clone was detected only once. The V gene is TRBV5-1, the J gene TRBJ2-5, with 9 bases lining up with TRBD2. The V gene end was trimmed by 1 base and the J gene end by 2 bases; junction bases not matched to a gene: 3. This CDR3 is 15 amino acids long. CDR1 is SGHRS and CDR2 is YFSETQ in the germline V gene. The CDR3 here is CASSLSAGGQETQYF. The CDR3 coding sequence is TGCGCCAGCAGCTTGTCAGCGGGGGGACAAGAGACCCAGTACTTC.

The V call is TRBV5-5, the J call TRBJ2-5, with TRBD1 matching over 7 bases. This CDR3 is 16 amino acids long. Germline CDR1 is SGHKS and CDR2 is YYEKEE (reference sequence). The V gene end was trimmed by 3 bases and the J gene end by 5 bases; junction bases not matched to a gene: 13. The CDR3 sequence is CASSWDEGALRETQYF. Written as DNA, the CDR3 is TGTGCCAGCAGCTGGGACGAGGGGGCGCTAAGGGAGACCCAGTACTTC.

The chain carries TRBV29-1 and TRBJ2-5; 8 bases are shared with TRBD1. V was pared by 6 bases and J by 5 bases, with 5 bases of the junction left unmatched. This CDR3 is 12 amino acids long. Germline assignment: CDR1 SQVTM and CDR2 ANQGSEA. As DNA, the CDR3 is TGCAGCGTCCGGACAGGGTTGGAGACCCAGTACTTC. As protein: CSVRTGLETQYF.

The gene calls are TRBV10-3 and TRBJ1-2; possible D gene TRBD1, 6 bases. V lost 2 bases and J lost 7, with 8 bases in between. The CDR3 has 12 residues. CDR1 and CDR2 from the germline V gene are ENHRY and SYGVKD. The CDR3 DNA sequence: TGTGCCATCAGTGAGGGGGGGGCTGGCTACACCTTC. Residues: CAISEGGAGYTF.

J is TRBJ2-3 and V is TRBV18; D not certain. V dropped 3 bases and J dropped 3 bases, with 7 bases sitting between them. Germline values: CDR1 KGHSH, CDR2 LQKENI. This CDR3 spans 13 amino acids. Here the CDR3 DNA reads TGTGCCAGCTCACCTCTGACTACAGATACGCAGTATTTT. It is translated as CASSPLTTDTQYF.

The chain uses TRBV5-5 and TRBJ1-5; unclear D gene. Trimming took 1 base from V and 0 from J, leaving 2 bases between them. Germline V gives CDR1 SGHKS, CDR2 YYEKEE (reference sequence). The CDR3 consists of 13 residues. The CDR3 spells CASSLHSNQPQHF. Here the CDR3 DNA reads TGTGCCAGCAGCTTGCATAGCAATCAGCCCCAGCATTTT.

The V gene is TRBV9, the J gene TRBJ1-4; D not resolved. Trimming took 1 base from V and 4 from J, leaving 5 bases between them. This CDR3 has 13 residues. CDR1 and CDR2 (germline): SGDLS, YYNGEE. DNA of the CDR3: TGTGCCAGCAGCGTAAATAATAATGAAAAACTGTTTTTT. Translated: CASSVNNNEKLFF.

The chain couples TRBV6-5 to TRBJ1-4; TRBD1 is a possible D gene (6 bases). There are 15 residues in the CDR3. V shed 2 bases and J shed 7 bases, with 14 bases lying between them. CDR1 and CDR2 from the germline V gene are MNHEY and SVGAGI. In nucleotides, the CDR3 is TGTGCCAGCAGTTACGACGGGGTGGGGGCTGAAAAACTGTTTTTT. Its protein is CASSYDGVGAEKLFF.

CDR3 DNA sequence: TGTGCCAGCAGTTTATTCGGGGGAAACTATGGCTACACCTTC. It is translated as CASSLFGGNYGYTF. The genes are TRBV28 and TRBJ1-2, with D possibly matching TRBD1 (5 bases). Trimming left V 1 base short and J 2 bases short, with 8 bases between. The CDR3 is 14 amino acids. CDR1 and CDR2 (germline): MDHEN, SYDVKM.

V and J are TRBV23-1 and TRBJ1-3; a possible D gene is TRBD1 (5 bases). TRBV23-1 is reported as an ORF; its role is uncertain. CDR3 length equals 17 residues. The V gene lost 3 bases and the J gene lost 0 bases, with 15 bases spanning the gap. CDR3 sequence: CASSHEQVRASGNTIYF. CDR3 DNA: TGCGCCAGCAGTCACGAACAGGTACGAGCCTCTGGAAACACCATATATTTT.

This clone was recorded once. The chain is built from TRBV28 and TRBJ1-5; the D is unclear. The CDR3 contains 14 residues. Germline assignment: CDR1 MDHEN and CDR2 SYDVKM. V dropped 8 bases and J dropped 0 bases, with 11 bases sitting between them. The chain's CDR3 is CASLTGDSNQPQHF. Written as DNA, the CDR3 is TGTGCCAGCTTAACGGGAGATAGCAATCAGCCCCAGCATTTT.

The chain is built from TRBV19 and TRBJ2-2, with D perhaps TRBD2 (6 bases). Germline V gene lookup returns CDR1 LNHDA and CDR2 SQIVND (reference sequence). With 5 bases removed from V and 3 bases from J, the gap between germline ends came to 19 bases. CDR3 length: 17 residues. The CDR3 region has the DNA TGTGCCAGTAGTTTGCGGACTATTGCGGATGACACCGGGGAGCTGTTTTTT. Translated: CASSLRTIADDTGELFF.

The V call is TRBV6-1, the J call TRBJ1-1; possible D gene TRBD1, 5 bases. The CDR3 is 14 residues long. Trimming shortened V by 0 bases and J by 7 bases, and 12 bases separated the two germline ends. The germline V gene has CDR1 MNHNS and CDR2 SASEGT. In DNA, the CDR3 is TGTGCCAGCAGTGAAGCCTGGAGGGGCGATGAAGCTTTCTTT. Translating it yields CASSEAWRGDEAFF.

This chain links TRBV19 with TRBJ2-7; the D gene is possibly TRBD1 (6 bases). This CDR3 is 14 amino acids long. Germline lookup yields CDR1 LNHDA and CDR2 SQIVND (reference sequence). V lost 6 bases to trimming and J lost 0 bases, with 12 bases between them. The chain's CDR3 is CASSPRDNSYEQYF. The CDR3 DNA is TGTGCCAGTAGCCCCCGGGACAACTCCTACGAGCAGTACTTC. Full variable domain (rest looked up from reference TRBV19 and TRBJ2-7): DGGITQSPKYLFRKEGQNVTLSCEQNLNHDAMYWYRQDPGQGLRLIYYSQIVNDFQKGDIAEGYSVSREKKESFPLTVTSAQKNPTAFYLCASSPRDNSYEQYFGPGTRLTVT.

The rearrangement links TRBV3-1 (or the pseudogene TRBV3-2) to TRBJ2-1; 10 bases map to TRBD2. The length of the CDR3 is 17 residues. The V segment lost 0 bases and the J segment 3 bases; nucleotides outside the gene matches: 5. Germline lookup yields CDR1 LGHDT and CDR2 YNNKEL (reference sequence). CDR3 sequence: CASSQDITSGIYNEQFF. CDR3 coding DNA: TGTGCCAGCAGCCAAGATATTACTAGCGGGATCTACAATGAGCAGTTCTTC.

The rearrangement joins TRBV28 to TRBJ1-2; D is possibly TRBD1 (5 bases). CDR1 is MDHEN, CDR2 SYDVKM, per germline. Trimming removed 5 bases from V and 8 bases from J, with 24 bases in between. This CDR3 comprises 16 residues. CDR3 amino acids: CASSLGPRAGRRGYTF. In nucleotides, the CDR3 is TGTGCCAGCAGTCTGGGGCCCAGGGCCGGTCGCCGGGGCTACACCTTC.